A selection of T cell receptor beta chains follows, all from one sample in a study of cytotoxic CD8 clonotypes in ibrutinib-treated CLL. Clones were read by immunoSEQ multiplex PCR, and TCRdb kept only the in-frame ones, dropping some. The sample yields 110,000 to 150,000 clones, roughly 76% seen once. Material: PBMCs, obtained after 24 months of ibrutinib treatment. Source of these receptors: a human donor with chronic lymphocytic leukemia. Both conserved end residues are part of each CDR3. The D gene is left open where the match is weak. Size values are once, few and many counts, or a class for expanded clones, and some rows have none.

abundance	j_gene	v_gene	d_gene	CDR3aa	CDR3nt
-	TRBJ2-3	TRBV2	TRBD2	CASRNGGLAGSTDTQYF	TGTGCCAGCAGAAATGGGGGGTTAGCGGGGAGCACAGATACGCAGTATTTT
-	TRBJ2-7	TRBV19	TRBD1	CASSTRDSFQDEQYF	TGTGCCAGTAGCACCCGGGACAGTTTCCAGGACGAGCAGTACTTC
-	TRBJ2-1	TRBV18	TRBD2	CASSPPGTSGAEQFF	TGTGCCAGCTCACCACCAGGGACTAGCGGGGCTGAGCAGTTCTTC
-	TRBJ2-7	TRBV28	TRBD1	CASSGYRGNYEQYF	TGTGCCAGCAGTGGGTACAGGGGGAACTACGAGCAGTACTTC
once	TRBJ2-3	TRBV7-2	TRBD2	CASSLVASGTSGPTDTQYF	TGTGCCAGCAGCTTAGTTGCGTCCGGGACTAGCGGACCAACGGATACGCAGTATTTT
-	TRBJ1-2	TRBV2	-	CASSELGVEGYTF	TGTGCCAGCAGTGAACTGGGGGTAGAGGGCTACACCTTC
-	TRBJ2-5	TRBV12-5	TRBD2	CASALGGGAWETQYF	TGTGCTAGTGCCCTAGGCGGGGGGGCGTGGGAGACCCAGTACTTC
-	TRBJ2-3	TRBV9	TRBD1	CASSARDSPGDTQYF	TGTGCCAGCAGCGCCCGGGACAGCCCAGGAGATACGCAGTATTTT
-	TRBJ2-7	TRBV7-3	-	CASSLDNPTYEQYF	TGTGCCAGCAGCTTGGACAACCCTACCTACGAGCAGTACTTC
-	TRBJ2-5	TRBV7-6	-	CASSLSPFQETQYF	TGTGCCAGCAGCTTAAGCCCCTTCCAAGAGACCCAGTACTTC
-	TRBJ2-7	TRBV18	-	CASSPTREGKLEQYF	TGTGCCAGCTCACCAACACGAGAGGGTAAGCTCGAGCAGTACTTC
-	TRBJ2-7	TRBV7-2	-	CASGPGAYYEQYF	TGTGCCAGCGGGCCGGGGGCCTACTACGAGCAGTACTTC
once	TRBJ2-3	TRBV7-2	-	CASSLFGGGAVTDTQYF	TGTGCCAGCAGCTTATTCGGGGGTGGGGCAGTTACAGATACGCAGTATTTT
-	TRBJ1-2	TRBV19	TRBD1	CASSRQGYGYTF	TGTGCCAGTAGTCGACAGGGGTATGGCTACACCTTC
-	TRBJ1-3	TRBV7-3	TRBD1	CASSLAGTGSGNTIYF	TGTGCCAGCAGCTTAGCGGGGACAGGGTCTGGAAACACCATATATTTT
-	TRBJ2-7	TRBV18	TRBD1	CASSPPNRGGDEQYF	TGTGCCAGCTCACCACCGAACAGGGGTGGCGACGAGCAGTACTTC
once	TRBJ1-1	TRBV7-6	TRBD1	CASSLRDRGMNTEAFF	TGTGCCAGCAGCCTGAGGGACAGGGGTATGAACACTGAAGCTTTCTTT
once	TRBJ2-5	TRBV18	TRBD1	CASSPQGDSQETQYF	TGTGCCAGCTCACCCCAGGGGGACAGCCAAGAGACCCAGTACTTC
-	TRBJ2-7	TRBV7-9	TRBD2	CASSPGTSVYEQYF	TGTGCCAGCAGCCCCGGGACTAGCGTTTACGAGCAGTACTTC
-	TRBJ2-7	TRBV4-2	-	CASSQDTRGEQYF	TGTGCCAGCAGCCAAGATACCCGGGGGGAGCAGTACTTC
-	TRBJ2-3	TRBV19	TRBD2	CASSTSGGGDTQYF	TGTGCCAGTAGTACCTCGGGCGGGGGGGATACGCAGTATTTT
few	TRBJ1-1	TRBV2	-	CASSEGPITEAFF	TGTGCCAGCAGCGAAGGACCGATCACTGAAGCTTTCTTT
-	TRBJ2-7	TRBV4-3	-	CASSQFRSLGYEQYF	TGCGCCAGCAGCCAATTCAGGTCCTTAGGGTACGAGCAGTACTTC
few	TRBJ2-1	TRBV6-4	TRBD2	CASSPQGLAGGGVFF	TGTGCCAGCAGTCCTCAGGGACTAGCGGGAGGTGGGGTCTTCTTC
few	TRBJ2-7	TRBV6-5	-	CASSYSGGEQYF	TGTGCCAGCAGTTACTCCGGTGGCGAGCAGTACTTC
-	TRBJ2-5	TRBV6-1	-	CASTPGWQGETQYF	TGTGCCAGCACCCCAGGTTGGCAAGGGGAGACCCAGTACTTC
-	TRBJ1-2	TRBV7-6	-	CASSPGASWGYTF	TGTGCCAGCAGCCCCGGGGCCTCCTGGGGCTACACCTTC
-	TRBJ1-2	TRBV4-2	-	CASSQVGFGYGYTF	TGTGCCAGCAGCCAAGTTGGGTTCGGCTATGGCTACACCTTC
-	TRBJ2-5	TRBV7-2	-	CASSDSGLTGETQYF	TGTGCCAGCAGCGATTCGGGACTCACCGGGGAGACCCAGTACTTC
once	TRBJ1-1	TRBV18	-	CASSPTVMNTEAFF	TGTGCCAGCTCACCGACGGTAATGAACACTGAAGCTTTCTTT
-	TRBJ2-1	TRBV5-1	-	CASRAGQMYNEQFF	TGCGCCAGCAGGGCGGGACAAATGTACAATGAGCAGTTCTTC
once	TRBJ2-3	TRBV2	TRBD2	CASSGGLAGADTQYF	TGTGCCAGCAGCGGGGGACTAGCGGGCGCAGATACGCAGTATTTT
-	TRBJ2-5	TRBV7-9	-	CASSWDPQETQYF	TGTGCCAGCAGCTGGGACCCACAAGAGACCCAGTACTTC
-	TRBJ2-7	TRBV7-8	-	CASSFDGTNPYEQYF	TGTGCCAGCAGCTTCGATGGGACCAACCCCTACGAGCAGTACTTC
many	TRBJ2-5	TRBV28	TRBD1	CATGDRGKQETQYF	TGTGCGACCGGGGACAGGGGCAAGCAAGAGACCCAGTACTTC
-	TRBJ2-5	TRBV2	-	CASGGGVETQYF	TGTGCCAGCGGGGGGGGCGTTGAGACCCAGTACTTC
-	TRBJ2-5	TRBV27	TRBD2	CASSLSGGQGTSGSQTQYF	TGTGCCAGCAGTTTATCGGGGGGACAGGGGACTAGCGGGAGTCAGACCCAGTACTTC
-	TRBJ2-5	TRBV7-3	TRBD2	CASSPRGLAGVFETQYF	TGTGCCAGCAGCCCCCGGGGACTAGCGGGAGTGTTTGAGACCCAGTACTTC
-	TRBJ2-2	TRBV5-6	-	CASSLVGGYANTGELFF	TGTGCCAGCAGCTTGGTCGGGGGATACGCGAACACCGGGGAGCTGTTTTTT
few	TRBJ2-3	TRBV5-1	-	CASSLRPSTDTQYF	TGCGCCAGCAGCCTCCGTCCCAGCACAGATACGCAGTATTTT
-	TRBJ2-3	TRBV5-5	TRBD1	CASSLSSRRAGGSSTQYF	TGTGCCAGCAGCTTGTCCTCCCGGAGGGCAGGGGGCTCGAGTACGCAGTATTTT
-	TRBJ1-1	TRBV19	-	CASSHIAGGAFF	TGTGCCAGTAGCCATATAGCCGGGGGGGCTTTCTTT
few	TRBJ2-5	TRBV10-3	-	CAIRRSLGETQYF	TGTGCCATCAGACGGAGCTTAGGGGAGACCCAGTACTTC
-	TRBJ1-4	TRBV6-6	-	CASIEVRGEKLFF	TGTGCCAGCATAGAGGTCCGGGGGGAAAAACTGTTTTTT
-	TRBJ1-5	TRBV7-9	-	CASSFGEDQPQHF	TGTGCCAGCAGCTTCGGTGAGGATCAGCCCCAGCATTTT
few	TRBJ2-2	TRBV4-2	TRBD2	CASSQDQGTSFLTGELFF	TGTGCCAGCAGCCAAGACCAAGGGACTAGCTTCCTGACCGGGGAGCTGTTTTTT
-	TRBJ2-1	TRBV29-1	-	CSVDWQTYNEQFF	TGCAGCGTTGATTGGCAAACCTACAATGAGCAGTTCTTC
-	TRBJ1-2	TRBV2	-	CASRAGQALGGGYTF	TGTGCCAGCAGGGCGGGGCAGGCGCTCGGGGGAGGCTACACCTTC
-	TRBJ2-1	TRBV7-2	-	CASSLHTRVQQFF	TGTGCCAGCAGCTTACACACCCGGGTCCAGCAGTTCTTC
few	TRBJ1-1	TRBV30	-	CAWAQRGNTEAFF	TGTGCCTGGGCACAGAGGGGGAACACTGAAGCTTTCTTT
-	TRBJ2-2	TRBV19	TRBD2	CASSWAGGSANTGELFF	TGTGCCAGTAGTTGGGCGGGAGGGTCTGCGAACACCGGGGAGCTGTTTTTT
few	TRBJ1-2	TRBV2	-	CASSEASRSYGYTF	TGTGCCAGCAGTGAAGCCAGTCGGAGCTATGGCTACACCTTC
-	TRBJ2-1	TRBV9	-	CASSVGQTSRHNEQFF	TGTGCCAGCAGCGTAGGGCAGACCTCGAGGCACAATGAGCAGTTCTTC